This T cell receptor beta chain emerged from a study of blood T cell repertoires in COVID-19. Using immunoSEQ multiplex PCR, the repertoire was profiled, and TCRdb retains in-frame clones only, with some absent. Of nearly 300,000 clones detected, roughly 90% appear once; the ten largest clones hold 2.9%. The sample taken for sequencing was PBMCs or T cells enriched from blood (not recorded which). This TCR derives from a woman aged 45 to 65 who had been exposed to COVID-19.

The CDR3 region is CASSDAAGTKREKLFF. The DNA for the CDR3 is TGTGCCAGCAGCGATGCCGCCGGGACAAAGCGGGAAAAACTGTTTTTT. The chain couples TRBV5-4 to TRBJ1-4; D may be TRBD1 (6 bases). V lost 4 bases to trimming and J lost 8 bases, with 21 bases between them. Germline assignment: CDR1 SGHNT and CDR2 YYREEE (reference sequence). CDR3 length: 16 residues.